The 14 T cell receptor beta chains reported below all come from one sample, sequenced in a study of T-cell reconstitution after alpha-beta-depleted transplantation in children. Preparation of the TCRbeta library used unique molecular identifiers. One entry per CDR3 protein results from TCRdb running MiXCR on the PCR reads. This table has approximately 510,000 distinct CDR3 sequences, approximately 20% appearing once. Sequences were derived from PBMCs from the stem cell graft donor, sampled from the stem cell graft. The source is a human donor who donated a stem cell graft to a child with acute lymphoblastic leukemia.

This clonotype appeared many times. The chain links TRBV9 to TRBJ1-2, with D perhaps matching TRBD1 (5 bases). Germline assignment: CDR1 SGDLS and CDR2 YYNGEE. The CDR3 loop spans 14 amino acids. V was trimmed by 0 bases and J by 8 bases, leaving 14 bases between them. In nucleotides, the CDR3 is TGTGCCAGCAGCGTAGCTTGGGGGGAGGGCGGCTACACCTTC. The encoded protein is CASSVAWGEGGYTF.

This chain links TRBV12-3 or TRBV12-4 with TRBJ2-6; perhaps TRBD1 as D (5 bases). V was shortened by 5 bases and J by 1 base, with 21 bases between the two germline ends. The CDR3 has 19 residues. The CDR3 nucleotides are TGTGCCAGCAGTGGACCCCTGGGCAGGGTGGAGTCTGGGGCCAACGTCCTGACTTTC. Translation: CASSGPLGRVESGANVLTF.

The DNA for the CDR3 is TGTGCCAGCAGCCAAGCCGGGACTGGGACTGAAGAGACCCAGTACTTC. It codes for CASSQAGTGTEETQYF. The V call is TRBV3-1, the J call TRBJ2-5, with a tentative D call TRBD2 (6 bases). Germline values: CDR1 LGHDT, CDR2 YNNKEL (reference sequence). Trimming pared 1 base from V and 3 bases from J, leaving 15 bases between. The CDR3 is 16 residues long.

This clonotype showed up just a few times. CDR3 sequence reads: CSARSPSNYGYTF. The DNA for the CDR3 is TGCAGTGCTAGGTCCCCTTCTAACTATGGCTACACCTTC. The chain combines TRBV20-1 with TRBJ1-2; no clear D gene. Per the germline V gene, CDR1 is DFQATT and CDR2 is SNEGSKA (reference sequence). CDR3 length equals 13 residues. Trimming removed 3 bases at V and 0 bases at J, with 8 bases between.

The V gene is TRBV10-3, the J gene TRBJ2-7, with D perhaps being TRBD1 or TRBD2 (6 bases each). Deletions cut 4 bases from V and 0 bases from J, with 10 bases between. This CDR3 has 14 residues. The germline gives CDR1 ENHRY, CDR2 SYGVKD. The CDR3 is CAISGGGHSYEQYF. The CDR3 DNA follows: TGTGCCATCAGTGGAGGGGGGCACTCCTACGAGCAGTACTTC.

This clonotype was found once. V and J are TRBV18 and TRBJ1-2; D not certain. V dropped 3 bases and J dropped 7 bases, with 18 bases sitting between them. The length of the CDR3 is 15 residues. The germline V gene encodes CDR1 KGHSH and CDR2 LQKENI. The CDR3 reads CASSPGEQLIAGYTF. The CDR3 coding sequence is TGTGCCAGCTCACCCGGTGAACAATTGATTGCTGGCTACACCTTC. Supplemented by reference TRBV18 and TRBJ1-2, the full variable domain reads NAGVMQNPRHLVRRRGQEARLRCSPMKGHSHVYWYRQLPEEGLKFMVYLQKENIIDESGMPKERFSAEFPKEGPSILRIQQVVRGDSAAYFCASSPGEQLIAGYTFGSGTRLTVV.

The V gene is TRBV27, the J gene TRBJ1-2, with 7 bases lining up with TRBD1. Germline CDR1 MNHEY, CDR2 SMNVEV (reference sequence). This CDR3 has 15 amino acids. V shed 2 bases and J 8 bases; nucleotides not matched to a gene: 11. The CDR3 loop reads CASSLKGRGQGGYTF. In DNA form, the CDR3 reads TGTGCCAGCAGTTTAAAGGGTAGGGGGCAAGGCGGCTACACCTTC.

V is TRBV7-2 and J is TRBJ2-1, with D possibly TRBD2 on 6 matching bases. The CDR3 extends over 15 amino acids. CDR1 is SGHTA and CDR2 is FQGNSA in the germline V gene. V lost 5 bases to trimming and J lost 4 bases, with 15 bases between them. The CDR3: CASSIRLDGYNEQFF. The CDR3 coding sequence is TGTGCCAGCAGCATACGACTAGATGGGTACAATGAGCAGTTCTTC.

This clonotype has a handful of counts. This chain uses TRBV7-9 with TRBJ1-2, with D hard to call. The CDR3 consists of 14 residues. Germline values: CDR1 SEHNR, CDR2 FQNEAQ (reference sequence). V shed 5 bases and J shed 4 bases, with 14 bases lying between them. Here the CDR3 DNA reads TGTGCCAGCAGCCCTAGGCAACCTGCCTATGGCTACACCTTC. Translating gives CASSPRQPAYGYTF.

This clonotype has a handful of counts. The chain recombines TRBV20-1 with TRBJ2-3; the D is unclear. Germline CDR1 and CDR2: DFQATT and SNEGSKA (reference sequence). Trimming stripped 3 bases from V and 1 base from J, with 11 bases between. The length of the CDR3 is 14 residues. CDR3 in amino acids: CSARKDWRTDTQYF. The CDR3 DNA reads TGCAGTGCTAGGAAAGACTGGCGCACAGATACGCAGTATTTT.

This clonotype has just a few counts. V gene TRBV3-1 combines with J gene TRBJ2-5; a possible D gene is TRBD1 (6 bases). The germline V and J ends were trimmed by 5 bases and 4 bases, with 20 bases remaining between them. Germline V gene sequence: CDR1 LGHDT, CDR2 YNNKEL (reference sequence). The CDR3 has 16 amino acids. CDR3 coding DNA: TGTGCCAGCAGCGTGGTGGGGGCAAGGATAGCAGAGACCCAGTACTTC. As protein: CASSVVGARIAETQYF.

This chain joins TRBV9 and TRBJ2-5, with 7 bases fitting TRBD2. Germline V CDR1 and CDR2: SGDLS, YYNGEE. With V trimmed by 0 bases and J by 5 bases, 10 bases remained unmatched. This CDR3 has 16 amino acids. Written as DNA, the CDR3 is TGTGCCAGCAGCGTAGTGGAGGGAGGGCCGGGGGAGACCCAGTACTTC. It codes for CASSVVEGGPGETQYF.

This clonotype was counted at least ten times. The J gene is TRBJ2-7, the V gene TRBV29-1, with a possible D match to TRBD2 (7 bases). CDR1 and CDR2 from the germline V gene are SQVTM and ANQGSEA. The CDR3 is 14 residues long. V lost 2 bases, J lost 2 bases, and 13 bases lay in between. Written as DNA, the CDR3 is TGCAGCGTTGAAATGTGGGAGGGGGCCTACGAGCAGTACTTC. As protein: CSVEMWEGAYEQYF.

This clonotype appeared a few times. The rearrangement links TRBV6-1 to TRBJ2-1; 10 bases are shared with TRBD2. The germline V gene has CDR1 MNHNS and CDR2 SASEGT. This CDR3 has 16 amino acids. The V and J ends lost 7 bases and 3 bases, in that order; junction bases with no gene match: 9. The CDR3: CASITSGKTRYNEQFF. The CDR3 coding sequence is TGTGCCAGCATCACTAGCGGGAAGACACGCTACAATGAGCAGTTCTTC.